This is a list of T cell receptor beta chains from one sample in a study of cytomegalovirus exposure and HLA in healthy donors. The assay was immunoSEQ multiplex PCR, and TCRdb's table has in-frame clones only and misses some. The table has about 130,000 clones, about 79% seen once. The specimen was PBMCs. Source of these receptors: a man aged 50 to 60 in good health and CMV-seronegative. Each CDR3 is given with its conserved first and last residue. D genes are given only for firm matches. Only part of the rows carry a size: once, few, many, or a class if the clone is expanded.

j_call | v_call | d_call | cdr3_length | clone_size | cdr3_nt | cdr3_aa
TRBJ1-5 | TRBV19 | - | 15 | - | TGTGCCAGTAGCAAGCGGGGGTTAGGCGATCAGCCCCAGCATTTT | CASSKRGLGDQPQHF
TRBJ1-2 | TRBV7-9 | - | 13 | - | TGTGCCAGCAGCTTAGTACAGGGTTCTGGCTACACCTTC | CASSLVQGSGYTF
TRBJ1-3 | TRBV18 | TRBD1 | 15 | - | TGTGCCAGCTCAACCACAGGGGGCTCAGGAAACACCATATATTTT | CASSTTGGSGNTIYF
TRBJ1-2 | TRBV4-1 | - | 14 | - | TGCGCCAGCAGCCAGGGGTTGGGGAGCTATGGCTACACCTTC | CASSQGLGSYGYTF
TRBJ2-5 | TRBV18 | - | 14 | once | TGTGCCAGCTCACCATTCACAGGGAGTGAGACCCAGTACTTC | CASSPFTGSETQYF
TRBJ1-2 | TRBV10-2 | - | 15 | - | TGCGCCAGCAGTGGTACTACAGGGCAAAGCTATGGCTACACCTTC | CASSGTTGQSYGYTF
TRBJ2-1 | TRBV5-4 | - | 16 | - | TGTGCCAGCAGCTTGGCTATGGCTAGCGAGAACAATGAGCAGTTCTTC | CASSLAMASENNEQFF
TRBJ2-1 | TRBV5-1 | TRBD2 | 15 | - | TGCGCCAGCAGCCCCGGACTAGCGGGGGTAGGTGAGCAGTTCTTC | CASSPGLAGVGEQFF
TRBJ2-7 | TRBV29-1 | - | 12 | - | TGCAGCGTTGCCTCAGGGCAGGGTGTCGAGTACTTC | CSVASGQGVEYF
TRBJ1-1 | TRBV4-2 | - | 16 | - | TGTGCCAGCAGCCCCCTGGGGACACGTCCGGACACTGAAGCTTTCTTT | CASSPLGTRPDTEAFF
TRBJ1-1 | TRBV4-1 | - | 15 | - | TGCGCCAGCAGCTACCTGGTCACGGTGAACACTGAAGCTTTCTTT | CASSYLVTVNTEAFF
TRBJ1-1 | TRBV15 | TRBD1 | 15 | - | TGTGCCACCAGCAGAGCAGGGGGCGGGAACACTGAAGCTTTCTTT | CATSRAGGGNTEAFF
TRBJ2-5 | TRBV19 | - | 12 | - | TGTGCCAGTAGTATCAACTTTGAGACCCAGTACTTC | CASSINFETQYF
TRBJ1-5 | TRBV6-1 | - | 14 | - | TGTGCCAGCAGTGCTGACCAGGCAAAATTAGCCCAGCATTTT | CASSADQAKLAQHF
TRBJ2-3 | TRBV6-4 | - | 14 | medium-sized | TGTGCCAGCAGTGACGGGGGGGCCACAGATACGCAGTATTTT | CASSDGGATDTQYF
TRBJ2-7 | TRBV5-1 | - | 15 | once | TGCGCCAGCAACGAAAACCCGGGAATCTACTACGAGCAGTACTTC | CASNENPGIYYEQYF
TRBJ2-3 | TRBV7-2 | TRBD2 | 14 | - | TGTGCCAGCAGCCCCGGGGGGACTAGCTATACGCAGTATTTT | CASSPGGTSYTQYF
TRBJ2-7 | TRBV9 | TRBD2 | 14 | once | TGTGCCAGCAGCGCGGGGGGGACGTCCTACGAGCAGTACTTC | CASSAGGTSYEQYF